Listed below are T cell receptor beta chains from one sample, sequenced in a study of cytomegalovirus exposure and HLA in healthy donors. Clones were sequenced by immunoSEQ multiplex PCR, and TCRdb holds only the in-frame ones, with some missing. Altogether more than 85,000 clones are present, around 70% being singletons, with the ten largest covering 3.2%. What was sequenced was PBMCs. These receptors were collected from a man under 40 in good health and CMV-seronegative. The CDR3 runs from the conserved cysteine through the conserved F or W. The D gene is left open where the match is weak. Not every row has a clone size; where given, it reads once, few, many or a size class.

J gene: TRBJ2-7; V gene: TRBV28; D gene: TRBD1; clone size: -; CDR3 length: 16; CDR3 protein: CASSHLGPGQDYEQYF; CDR3 DNA: TGTGCCAGCAGTCACTTAGGTCCGGGACAGGACTACGAGCAGTACTTC
J gene: TRBJ2-1; V gene: TRBV9; D gene: TRBD2; clone size: -; CDR3 length: 16; CDR3 protein: CASSGLAGGPGNEQFF; CDR3 DNA: TGTGCCAGCAGCGGACTAGCGGGAGGGCCTGGCAATGAGCAGTTCTTC
J gene: TRBJ1-5; V gene: TRBV29-1; D gene: -; clone size: -; CDR3 length: 13; CDR3 protein: CSVSGDLNQPQHF; CDR3 DNA: TGCAGCGTTTCGGGAGACCTGAATCAGCCCCAGCATTTT
J gene: TRBJ2-7; V gene: TRBV19; D gene: TRBD1; clone size: once; CDR3 length: 17; CDR3 protein: CASSPEGQGAFGGEQYF; CDR3 DNA: TGTGCCAGTAGTCCGGAGGGACAGGGGGCCTTCGGGGGCGAGCAGTACTTC
J gene: TRBJ2-5; V gene: TRBV10-3; D gene: TRBD2; clone size: few; CDR3 length: 15; CDR3 protein: CAIRRLAENQETQYF; CDR3 DNA: TGTGCCATCAGGAGACTAGCGGAGAACCAAGAGACCCAGTACTTC
J gene: TRBJ1-4; V gene: TRBV2; D gene: TRBD1; clone size: -; CDR3 length: 15; CDR3 protein: CASSESRQGVGKLFF; CDR3 DNA: TGTGCCAGCAGTGAATCTCGACAGGGGGTCGGAAAACTGTTTTTT
J gene: TRBJ2-1; V gene: TRBV7-6; D gene: -; clone size: -; CDR3 length: 13; CDR3 protein: CASSTLQGYEQFF; CDR3 DNA: TGTGCCAGCAGCACCCTACAGGGCTATGAGCAGTTCTTC
J gene: TRBJ2-5; V gene: TRBV2; D gene: -; clone size: -; CDR3 length: 13; CDR3 protein: CASSENRKETQYF; CDR3 DNA: TGTGCCAGCAGTGAGAACAGGAAAGAGACCCAGTACTTC
J gene: TRBJ2-7; V gene: TRBV27; D gene: TRBD2; clone size: -; CDR3 length: 14; CDR3 protein: CASSLLAGPSARYF; CDR3 DNA: TGTGCCAGCAGTTTATTAGCGGGACCATCGGCTCGGTACTTC
J gene: TRBJ2-1; V gene: TRBV28; D gene: TRBD1; clone size: once; CDR3 length: 17; CDR3 protein: CASSNNPGGHSYNEQFF; CDR3 DNA: TGTGCCAGCAGTAACAACCCAGGGGGCCACTCCTACAATGAGCAGTTCTTC
J gene: TRBJ1-6; V gene: TRBV28; D gene: -; clone size: -; CDR3 length: 15; CDR3 protein: CASSLTDKKRSPLHF; CDR3 DNA: TGTGCCAGCAGTTTGACGGACAAAAAACGGTCACCCCTCCACTTT
J gene: TRBJ2-4; V gene: TRBV4-3; D gene: TRBD2; clone size: -; CDR3 length: 21; CDR3 protein: CASSQDNCKPIEREEGNIQYF; CDR3 DNA: TGCGCCAGCAGCCAAGATAATTGCAAGCCCATCGAGCGGGAGGAAGGAAACATTCAGTACTTC
J gene: TRBJ2-2; V gene: TRBV7-8; D gene: TRBD2; clone size: -; CDR3 length: 14; CDR3 protein: CASSFTGGPGELFF; CDR3 DNA: TGTGCCAGCAGCTTTACGGGAGGGCCGGGGGAGCTGTTTTTT
J gene: TRBJ1-1; V gene: TRBV6-1; D gene: TRBD1; clone size: -; CDR3 length: 15; CDR3 protein: CATIMGQTLNTEAFF; CDR3 DNA: TGTGCCACAATAATGGGACAGACTCTAAACACTGAAGCTTTCTTT
J gene: TRBJ1-3; V gene: TRBV5-1; D gene: -; clone size: -; CDR3 length: 14; CDR3 protein: CASRDTSSGNTIYF; CDR3 DNA: TGCGCCAGCCGGGACACGAGCTCTGGAAACACCATATATTTT
J gene: TRBJ2-7; V gene: TRBV7-9; D gene: -; clone size: few; CDR3 length: 14; CDR3 protein: CASSFTTGSYEQYF; CDR3 DNA: TGTGCCAGCAGCTTTACGACGGGCTCCTACGAGCAGTACTTC
J gene: TRBJ1-1; V gene: TRBV5-5; D gene: -; clone size: -; CDR3 length: 15; CDR3 protein: CASSSVPRGNTEAFF; CDR3 DNA: TGTGCCAGCAGCTCGGTTCCCCGGGGGAACACTGAAGCTTTCTTT
J gene: TRBJ2-3; V gene: TRBV5-1; D gene: -; clone size: -; CDR3 length: 14; CDR3 protein: CASSLASAGDTQYF; CDR3 DNA: TGCGCCAGCAGCTTGGCCTCTGCGGGAGATACGCAGTATTTT
J gene: TRBJ2-7; V gene: TRBV2; D gene: TRBD1; clone size: -; CDR3 length: 21; CDR3 protein: CASSEALFRDRGLRSPYEQYF; CDR3 DNA: TGTGCCAGCAGTGAAGCGCTTTTTAGGGACAGGGGGCTGAGAAGTCCCTACGAGCAGTACTTC
J gene: TRBJ1-1; V gene: TRBV9; D gene: -; clone size: -; CDR3 length: 15; CDR3 protein: CASSPRGNQNTEAFF; CDR3 DNA: TGTGCCAGCAGCCCAAGAGGGAACCAGAACACTGAAGCTTTCTTT
J gene: TRBJ2-1; V gene: TRBV5-8; D gene: -; clone size: -; CDR3 length: 14; CDR3 protein: CASSLFAGDNEQFF; CDR3 DNA: TGTGCCAGCAGCTTGTTCGCAGGGGACAATGAGCAGTTCTTC
J gene: TRBJ2-1; V gene: TRBV28; D gene: TRBD2; clone size: -; CDR3 length: 18; CDR3 protein: CASRTGTSAPLGYNEQFF; CDR3 DNA: TGTGCCAGCAGGACCGGGACTAGCGCGCCCTTGGGGTACAATGAGCAGTTCTTC
J gene: TRBJ1-4; V gene: TRBV21-1; D gene: -; clone size: -; CDR3 length: 14; CDR3 protein: CASSRRQGSEKLFF; CDR3 DNA: TGTGCCAGCAGCCGACGACAGGGTAGTGAAAAACTGTTTTTT
J gene: TRBJ1-3; V gene: TRBV19; D gene: -; clone size: -; CDR3 length: 16; CDR3 protein: CASSILRATTGNTIYF; CDR3 DNA: TGTGCCAGTAGTATTCTGAGGGCCACCACTGGAAACACCATATATTTT
J gene: TRBJ2-3; V gene: TRBV6-1; D gene: -; clone size: -; CDR3 length: 14; CDR3 protein: CASMAGRGTDTQYF; CDR3 DNA: TGTGCCAGCATGGCGGGAAGAGGCACAGATACGCAGTATTTT
J gene: TRBJ2-2; V gene: TRBV5-4; D gene: -; clone size: -; CDR3 length: 14; CDR3 protein: CASSLETGTGELFF; CDR3 DNA: TGTGCCAGCAGCTTGGAGACTGGCACCGGGGAGCTGTTTTTT
J gene: TRBJ2-3; V gene: TRBV5-5; D gene: -; clone size: -; CDR3 length: 14; CDR3 protein: CASSYQASTDTQYF; CDR3 DNA: TGTGCCAGCAGCTACCAGGCCAGCACAGATACGCAGTATTTT
J gene: TRBJ1-5; V gene: TRBV2; D gene: -; clone size: few; CDR3 length: 14; CDR3 protein: CASSGQGGNQPQHF; CDR3 DNA: TGTGCCAGCAGTGGGCAGGGAGGGAATCAGCCCCAGCATTTT
J gene: TRBJ1-2; V gene: TRBV7-2; D gene: TRBD1; clone size: -; CDR3 length: 14; CDR3 protein: CASISGQGLYGYTF; CDR3 DNA: TGTGCCAGCATATCAGGACAGGGCCTCTATGGCTACACCTTC
J gene: TRBJ2-7; V gene: TRBV29-1; D gene: -; clone size: -; CDR3 length: 12; CDR3 protein: CSVEGTDYEQYF; CDR3 DNA: TGCAGCGTTGAGGGCACAGACTACGAGCAGTACTTC
J gene: TRBJ1-5; V gene: TRBV10-2; D gene: TRBD1; clone size: -; CDR3 length: 16; CDR3 protein: CASSGPTGTGDQPQHF; CDR3 DNA: TGCGCCAGCAGTGGTCCAACCGGGACAGGGGATCAGCCCCAGCATTTT
J gene: TRBJ2-1; V gene: TRBV9; D gene: -; clone size: few; CDR3 length: 13; CDR3 protein: CASSGRPYNEQFF; CDR3 DNA: TGTGCCAGCAGCGGGAGGCCGTACAATGAGCAGTTCTTC